This TCR beta chain was recovered during a study of T cells in Graves' hyperthyroidism and ophthalmopathy. Study overall: Peripheral blood was collected at initial diagnosis, before any treatment.

What was amplified from RNA transcripts were TCR beta CDR3 regions. HTBI primers drove first-round RT-PCR of the TCR CDR3. TCRdb reprocessed the multiplex PCR reads via MiXCR and lists one record per CDR3 protein. The sample records about 410,000 distinct CDR3 sequences, roughly 14% being singletons. A NOSPECS grade of at least 4, a Clinical Activity Score of at least 3 and duration under 3 months were recorded in ophthalmopathy patients. The ends were cut back, 4 bases at V and 7 bases at J, with 8 bases in the middle. The germline CDR1 and CDR2 sequences are SNHLY and FYNNEI. The CDR3 consists of 12 residues.

The sequencing sample was made of blood. The clonotype was recovered from a man aged 18 to 30 with Graves' ophthalmopathy. The V call is TRBV2, the J call TRBJ1-5; D uncertain. The CDR3 DNA reads as TGTGCCAGCAGTGTGGGGAGGCAGCCCCAGCATTTT. It yields the protein CASSVGRQPQHF.